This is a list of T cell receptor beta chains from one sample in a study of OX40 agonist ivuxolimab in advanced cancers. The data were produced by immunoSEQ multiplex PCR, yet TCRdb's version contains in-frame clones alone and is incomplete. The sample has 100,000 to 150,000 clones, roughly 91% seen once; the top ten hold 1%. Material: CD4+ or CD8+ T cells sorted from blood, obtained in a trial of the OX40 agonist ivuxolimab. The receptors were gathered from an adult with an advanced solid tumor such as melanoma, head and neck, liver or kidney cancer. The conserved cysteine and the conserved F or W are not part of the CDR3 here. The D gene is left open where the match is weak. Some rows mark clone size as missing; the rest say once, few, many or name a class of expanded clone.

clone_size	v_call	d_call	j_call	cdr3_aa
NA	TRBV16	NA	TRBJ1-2	ASSLEQGMGYGYT
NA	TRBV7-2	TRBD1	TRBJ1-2	ASSPGGTGQIYGYT
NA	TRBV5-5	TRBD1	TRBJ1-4	ASSPTQGDEKLF
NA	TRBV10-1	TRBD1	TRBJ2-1	ASSAPGTGRNEQF
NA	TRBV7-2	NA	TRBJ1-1	ASSLGLGERAEAF
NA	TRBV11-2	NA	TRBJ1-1	ASSLVRYTEAF
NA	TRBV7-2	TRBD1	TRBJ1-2	ASSLSPGGVNYGYT
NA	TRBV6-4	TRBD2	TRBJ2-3	ASSVGLAGGIDTQY
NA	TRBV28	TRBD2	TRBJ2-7	ASRREGHYEQY
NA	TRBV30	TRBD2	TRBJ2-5	AWSVGLAGVKTQY
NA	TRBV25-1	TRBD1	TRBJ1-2	ASSDGTGKYDLYGYT
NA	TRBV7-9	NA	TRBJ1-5	ASSSRGGRWH
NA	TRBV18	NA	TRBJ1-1	ASSPAGNTEAF
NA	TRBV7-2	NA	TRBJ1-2	ASSLGGPNYGYT
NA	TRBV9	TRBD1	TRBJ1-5	ASSGNTGGNQPQH
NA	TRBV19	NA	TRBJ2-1	ASTQEPTYNEQF
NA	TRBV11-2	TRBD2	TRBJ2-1	ASSLDSGGAYNEQF
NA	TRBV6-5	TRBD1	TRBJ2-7	ASRSGQGVYEQY
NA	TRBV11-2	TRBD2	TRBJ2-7	ASSPGEGPYEQY
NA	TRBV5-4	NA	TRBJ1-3	ASSFQQGRSGNTIY
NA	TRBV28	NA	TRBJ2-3	ASSLRSRAASTDTQY
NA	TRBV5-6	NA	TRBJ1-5	ASSFGAGLSNQPQH
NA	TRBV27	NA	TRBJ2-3	ASRAMASTDTQY
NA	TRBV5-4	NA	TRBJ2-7	ASSFRGGEY
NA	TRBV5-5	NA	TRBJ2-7	ASSTQPGRNPYEQY
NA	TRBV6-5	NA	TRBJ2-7	ASSQTAGEQY
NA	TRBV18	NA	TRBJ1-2	ASSPNEGYGYT
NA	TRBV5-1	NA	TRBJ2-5	ASSLVRGETQY
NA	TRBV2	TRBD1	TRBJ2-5	ASSGPGQGTETQY
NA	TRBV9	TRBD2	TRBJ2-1	ASSVGSGGYNEQF
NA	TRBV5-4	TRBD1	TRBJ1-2	ASSSVGQGNYGYT
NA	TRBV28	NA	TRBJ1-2	ASSFGEGGYT
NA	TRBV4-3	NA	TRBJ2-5	ASSQLDTQGETQY
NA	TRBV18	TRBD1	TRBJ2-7	ASSRPGTGSYEQY
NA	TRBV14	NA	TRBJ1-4	ASSHLWAEKLF
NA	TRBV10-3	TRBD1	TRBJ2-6	AMTGSSGANVLT
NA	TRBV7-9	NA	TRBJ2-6	ASSFSGANVLT
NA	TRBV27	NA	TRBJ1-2	ASSPWGGSGGYT
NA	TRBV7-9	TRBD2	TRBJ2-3	ASSTSGRGADTQY
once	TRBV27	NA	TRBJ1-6	ASSLLNSPLH
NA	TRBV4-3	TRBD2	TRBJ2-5	ASSQSAGGWETQY
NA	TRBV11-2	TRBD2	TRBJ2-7	ASSLAGTSGYEQY
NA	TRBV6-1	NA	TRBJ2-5	ASSSDQTQY
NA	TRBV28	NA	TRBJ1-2	ASSFVMARGYT
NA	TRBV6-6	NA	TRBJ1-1	ASSSTYRQEAF
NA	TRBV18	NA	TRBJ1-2	ASSPYLEISNYGYT
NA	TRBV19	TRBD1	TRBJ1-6	ASSIQGVNSPLH
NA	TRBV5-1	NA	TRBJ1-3	ASSLEGPRSGNTIY
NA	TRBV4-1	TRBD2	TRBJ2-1	ASSQDPPRTSGTHGNEQF
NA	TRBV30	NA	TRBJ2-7	AWSVPPGYEQY
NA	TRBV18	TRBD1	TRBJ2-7	ASSPGLIPGQGASEQY
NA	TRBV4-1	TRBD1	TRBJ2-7	ASSQVARGRYEQY
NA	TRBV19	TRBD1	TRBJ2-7	ASSPPGQGYEQY
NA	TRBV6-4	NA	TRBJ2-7	ASSDSRQLYEQY
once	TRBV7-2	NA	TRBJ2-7	ASSLGPGVFYEQY
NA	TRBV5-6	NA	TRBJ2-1	ASSFPGGRYNEQF
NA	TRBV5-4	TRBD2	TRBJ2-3	ASSLTSGSLADTQY
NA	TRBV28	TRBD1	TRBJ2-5	ASSFPRDRGRETQY
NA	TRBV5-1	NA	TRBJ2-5	ASSLGFGQAGETQY
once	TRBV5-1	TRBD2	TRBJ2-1	ASSLGPAGGYNEQF